Listed below are T cell receptor beta chains from one sample, sequenced in a study of blood T cell repertoires in COVID-19. Profiling relied on immunoSEQ multiplex PCR, and the TCRdb table lists in-frame clones only, not all of them. Of a few hundred thousand clones detected, roughly nine tenths appear once; the ten largest clones hold 4.6%. Sequencing input: peripheral blood. The receptors derive from a woman in her thirties or forties who had recovered from COVID-19. Both conserved end residues are part of each CDR3. The order of the fields is J gene, clone size, V gene, D gene, CDR3 protein, CDR3 DNA. The D gene is left open where the match is weak. Rows give clone size only sometimes, using once, few, many, or a class for an expanded clone.

j_gene: TRBJ2-5; abundance: .; v_gene: TRBV2; d_gene: .; CDR3aa: CASSEGTGQETQYF; CDR3nt: TGTGCCAGCAGTGAAGGAACAGGCCAAGAGACCCAGTACTTC
j_gene: TRBJ2-3; abundance: .; v_gene: TRBV15; d_gene: TRBD2; CDR3aa: CATSRAGSGGSGRTQYF; CDR3nt: TGTGCCACCAGCAGAGCAGGGAGCGGGGGATCGGGTCGTACGCAGTATTTT
j_gene: TRBJ2-2; abundance: .; v_gene: TRBV6-1; d_gene: .; CDR3aa: CASSERRAGELFF; CDR3nt: TGTGCCAGCAGTGAAAGGCGGGCCGGGGAGCTGTTTTTT
j_gene: TRBJ2-1; abundance: .; v_gene: TRBV19; d_gene: TRBD2; CDR3aa: CASSIRTSVGPYNEQFF; CDR3nt: TGTGCCAGTAGTATCCGGACTAGCGTTGGGCCCTACAATGAGCAGTTCTTC
j_gene: TRBJ2-3; abundance: .; v_gene: TRBV2; d_gene: .; CDR3aa: CASSLDRSTDTQYF; CDR3nt: TGTGCCAGCAGCCTCGACAGATCGACGGATACGCAGTATTTT
j_gene: TRBJ2-1; abundance: .; v_gene: TRBV19; d_gene: TRBD2; CDR3aa: CASSPAGGRHNEQFF; CDR3nt: TGTGCCAGTAGCCCAGCGGGGGGGCGCCACAATGAGCAGTTCTTC
j_gene: TRBJ2-7; abundance: .; v_gene: TRBV2; d_gene: .; CDR3aa: CASSEAILVNYEQYF; CDR3nt: TGTGCCAGCAGTGAAGCTATACTAGTTAACTACGAGCAGTACTTC
j_gene: TRBJ1-6; abundance: .; v_gene: TRBV12-3/TRBV12-4; d_gene: TRBD1; CDR3aa: CASSVRGGSPLHF; CDR3nt: TGTGCCAGCAGCGTAAGAGGGGGCTCACCCCTCCACTTT
j_gene: TRBJ2-2; abundance: few; v_gene: TRBV4-2; d_gene: .; CDR3aa: CASSQDTQAPGELFF; CDR3nt: TGTGCCAGCAGCCAAGATACCCAGGCTCCTGGGGAGCTGTTTTTT
j_gene: TRBJ1-1; abundance: .; v_gene: TRBV12-3/TRBV12-4; d_gene: .; CDR3aa: CASSWTANTEAFF; CDR3nt: TGTGCCAGCAGTTGGACAGCGAACACTGAAGCTTTCTTT
j_gene: TRBJ1-1; abundance: few; v_gene: TRBV7-9; d_gene: .; CDR3aa: CASMAGNTEAFF; CDR3nt: TGTGCCAGCATGGCAGGGAACACTGAAGCTTTCTTT
j_gene: TRBJ2-3; abundance: few; v_gene: TRBV2; d_gene: .; CDR3aa: CASSEEWSGTDTQYF; CDR3nt: TGTGCCAGCAGTGAAGAGTGGTCAGGCACAGATACGCAGTATTTT
j_gene: TRBJ1-2; abundance: .; v_gene: TRBV19; d_gene: .; CDR3aa: CASSPGAYGYTF; CDR3nt: TGTGCCAGTAGCCCGGGTGCCTATGGCTACACCTTC
j_gene: TRBJ1-2; abundance: .; v_gene: TRBV12-3/TRBV12-4; d_gene: .; CDR3aa: CASSPTANYGYTF; CDR3nt: TGTGCCAGCAGCCCGACAGCTAACTATGGCTACACCTTC
j_gene: TRBJ2-5; abundance: .; v_gene: TRBV5-1; d_gene: TRBD2; CDR3aa: CASSLGGGIQETQYF; CDR3nt: TGCGCCAGCAGCTTGGGCGGGGGAATACAAGAGACCCAGTACTTC
j_gene: TRBJ1-1; abundance: .; v_gene: TRBV20-1; d_gene: .; CDR3aa: CSARDFREAFF; CDR3nt: TGCAGTGCTAGAGATTTCAGGGAAGCTTTCTTT
j_gene: TRBJ2-5; abundance: .; v_gene: TRBV5-4; d_gene: .; CDR3aa: CASSLAAEPGETQYF; CDR3nt: TGTGCCAGCAGCTTGGCCGCGGAACCAGGGGAGACCCAGTACTTC
j_gene: TRBJ2-7; abundance: .; v_gene: TRBV6-5; d_gene: TRBD1; CDR3aa: CASYRGEQYF; CDR3nt: TGTGCTTCGTACAGGGGCGAGCAGTACTTC
j_gene: TRBJ1-5; abundance: few; v_gene: TRBV30; d_gene: .; CDR3aa: CAWSTDSNQPQHF; CDR3nt: TGTGCCTGGAGTACTGATAGCAATCAGCCCCAGCATTTT
j_gene: TRBJ2-3; abundance: .; v_gene: TRBV5-1; d_gene: TRBD1; CDR3aa: CASSFDPTGGVTDTQYF; CDR3nt: TGCGCCAGCAGCTTCGACCCGACAGGGGGAGTCACAGATACGCAGTATTTT
j_gene: TRBJ2-1; abundance: .; v_gene: TRBV10-1; d_gene: .; CDR3aa: CASSESAVSYNEQFF; CDR3nt: TGCGCCAGCAGTGAGTCCGCGGTAAGCTACAATGAGCAGTTCTTC
j_gene: TRBJ1-1; abundance: .; v_gene: TRBV12-5; d_gene: TRBD1; CDR3aa: CASGLAGGLNTEAFF; CDR3nt: TGTGCTAGTGGTTTGGCAGGGGGCTTAAACACTGAAGCTTTCTTT
j_gene: TRBJ2-2; abundance: .; v_gene: TRBV5-1; d_gene: .; CDR3aa: CASSYRAPEAPVNTGELFF; CDR3nt: TGCGCCAGCAGCTACAGGGCCCCCGAAGCGCCGGTGAACACCGGGGAGCTGTTTTTT
j_gene: TRBJ2-2; abundance: .; v_gene: TRBV7-9; d_gene: TRBD1; CDR3aa: CASSSGQGSTGELFF; CDR3nt: TGTGCCAGCAGCTCTGGACAGGGGAGCACCGGGGAGCTGTTTTTT